This T cell receptor beta chain was sequenced during a study of shared clonotypes between healthy human individuals. As regards this clone: Its antigen is still unknown.

General study results and limits: The naive CD4 repertoires of a handful of donors were compared, and approximately 5% of clonotypes were shared.

Caucasian adults residing in Nashville, Tennessee made up all the donors. Sequencing was performed with immunoSEQ multiplex PCR; in TCRdb, only in-frame clones are kept and a portion is missing. The repertoire holds roughly 2 million clones, with around 95% as singletons. The sample taken for sequencing was naive CD4+ T cells sorted from blood. Subset: CD45RA+ positively selected. The origin of this receptor is a man aged 18 to 29 in good health.

The DNA for the CDR3 is TGTGCCAGCAGCTTAGAAAGGGGGTCCTCACCCCTCCACTTT. Translation: CASSLERGSSPLHF. The rearrangement links TRBV5-6 to TRBJ1-6; tentative D call: TRBD1 (6 bases). V lost 2 bases, J lost 10 bases, and 13 bases lay in between. Germline-derived CDR1 and CDR2 are SGHDT and YYEEEE. CDR3 size: 14 residues. The full variable domain, completed using reference TRBV5-6 and TRBJ1-6, is DAGVTQSPTHLIKTRGQQVTLRCSPKSGHDTVSWYQQALGQGPQFIFQYYEEEERQRGNFPDRFSGHQFPNYSSELNVNALLLGDSALYLCASSLERGSSPLHFGNGTRLTVT.